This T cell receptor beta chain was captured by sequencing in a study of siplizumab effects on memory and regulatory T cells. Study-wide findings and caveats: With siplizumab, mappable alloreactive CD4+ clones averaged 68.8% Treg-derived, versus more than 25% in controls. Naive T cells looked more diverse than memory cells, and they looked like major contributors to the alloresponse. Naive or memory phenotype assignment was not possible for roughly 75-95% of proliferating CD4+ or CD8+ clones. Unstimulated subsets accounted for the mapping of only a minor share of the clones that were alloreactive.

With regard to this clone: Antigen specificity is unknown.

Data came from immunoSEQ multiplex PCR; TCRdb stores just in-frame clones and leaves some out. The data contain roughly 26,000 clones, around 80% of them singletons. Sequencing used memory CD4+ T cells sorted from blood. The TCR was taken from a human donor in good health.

CDR3 amino acids: CASSYGGSYEQYF. The CDR3 DNA sequence: TGTGCCAGCAGTTACGGCGGTTCCTACGAGCAGTACTTC. The chain employs TRBV6-8 and TRBJ2-7; no clear D gene. The CDR3 sequence is 13 residues long. CDR1 is MNHGY and CDR2 is SAAAGT in the germline V gene. V lost 2 bases and J lost 1, with 6 bases in between.